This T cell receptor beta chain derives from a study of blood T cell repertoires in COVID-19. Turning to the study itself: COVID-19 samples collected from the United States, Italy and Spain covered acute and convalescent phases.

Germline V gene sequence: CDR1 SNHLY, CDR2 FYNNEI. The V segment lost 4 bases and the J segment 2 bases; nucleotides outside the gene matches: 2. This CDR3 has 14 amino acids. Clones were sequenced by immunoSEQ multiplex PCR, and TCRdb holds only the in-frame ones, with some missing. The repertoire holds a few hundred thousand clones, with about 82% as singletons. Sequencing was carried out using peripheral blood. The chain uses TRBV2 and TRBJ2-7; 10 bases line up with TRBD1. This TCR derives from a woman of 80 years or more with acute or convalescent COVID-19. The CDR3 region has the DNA TGTGCCAGCAGTGTCGACAGGGGGCCCTACGAGCAGTACTTC. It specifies CASSVDRGPYEQYF.